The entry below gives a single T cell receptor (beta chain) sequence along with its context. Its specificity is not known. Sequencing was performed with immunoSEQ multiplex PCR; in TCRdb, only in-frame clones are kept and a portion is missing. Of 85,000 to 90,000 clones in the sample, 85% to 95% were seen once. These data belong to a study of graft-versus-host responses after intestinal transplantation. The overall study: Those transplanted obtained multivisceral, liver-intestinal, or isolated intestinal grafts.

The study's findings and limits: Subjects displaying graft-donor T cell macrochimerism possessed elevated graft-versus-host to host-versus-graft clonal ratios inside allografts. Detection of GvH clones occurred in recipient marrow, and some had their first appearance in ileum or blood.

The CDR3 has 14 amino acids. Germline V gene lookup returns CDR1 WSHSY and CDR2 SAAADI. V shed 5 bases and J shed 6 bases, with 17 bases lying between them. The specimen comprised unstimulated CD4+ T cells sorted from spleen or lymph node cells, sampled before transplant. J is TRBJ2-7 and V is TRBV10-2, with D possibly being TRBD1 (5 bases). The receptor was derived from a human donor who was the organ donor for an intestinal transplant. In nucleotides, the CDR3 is TGCGCCAGCAGTCACACAAGGGGTTTACGCGAGCAGTACTTC. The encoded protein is CASSHTRGLREQYF.